Each of the 18 T cell receptor beta chains below was sequenced from the same sample in a study of cytomegalovirus exposure and HLA in healthy donors. Both 60 Vbeta primers and 13 Jbeta primers went into the PCR. Measured with immunoSEQ multiplex PCR; TCRdb has only the in-frame clones, and not every one. The table lists about 190,000 clones, roughly four fifths of them singletons. The specimen was PBMCs. The source of these receptors is a woman between 50 and 59 years old in good health and CMV-seropositive.

V and J are TRBV13 and TRBJ2-3, with D perhaps TRBD2 (6 bases). This CDR3 comprises 17 residues. Germline lookup yields CDR1 PRHDT and CDR2 FYEKMQ (reference sequence). V lost 2 bases to trimming and J lost 6 bases, with 21 bases between them. CDR3 nucleotides: TGTGCCAGCAGCTTAATCGCTCGGGGGATTGGCGGTGATACGCAGTATTTT. Protein: CASSLIARGIGGDTQYF.

This clone was seen a handful of times. V usage is TRBV6-4 and J usage is TRBJ1-2; D ambiguous. The CDR3 is made up of 12 amino acids. Deletions cut 3 bases from V and 4 bases from J, with 6 bases between. Germline lookup yields CDR1 MRHNA and CDR2 SNTAGT. The DNA for the CDR3 is TGTGCCAGCAGTGATGGCTCCTATGGCTACACCTTC. Its protein is CASSDGSYGYTF.

Comment on this clone: Germline is not matched at one junction end, which may reflect a read error. The genes are TRBV7-2 and TRBJ2-2; 9 bases map to TRBD2. This CDR3 comprises 14 residues. Germline loops: CDR1 SGHTA, CDR2 FQGNSA. CDR3 in amino acids: CASSLAGRTGELFF. The CDR3 coding sequence is TGTGCCAGCAGCCTAGCGGGGCGAACCGGGGAGCTGTTTTTT.

V gene TRBV6-1 combines with J gene TRBJ1-4, with a tentative D call TRBD1 (6 bases). Germline assignment: CDR1 MNHNS and CDR2 SASEGT. The CDR3 extends over 15 amino acids. The V end was cut by 0 bases, the J end by 6 bases, with 11 bases between. The CDR3 spells CASSEARGAYEKLFF. The CDR3, as DNA: TGTGCCAGCAGTGAAGCGCGGGGGGCCTATGAAAAACTGTTTTTT.

This clone came up once. The chain couples TRBV9 to TRBJ2-1; TRBD1 aligns across 8 bases. Looked up from germline, CDR1 is SGDLS and CDR2 is YYNGEE. V shed 4 bases and J 2 bases; nucleotides not matched to a gene: 5. This CDR3 is built from 15 residues. CDR3 protein: CASSSQGETYNEQFF. The CDR3 region has the DNA TGTGCCAGCAGCTCACAGGGGGAAACCTACAATGAGCAGTTCTTC. Variable domain in full (rest from reference TRBV9 and TRBJ2-1): DSGVTQTPKHLITATGQRVTLRCSPRSGDLSVYWYQQSLDQGLQFLIQYYNGEERAKGNILERFSAQQFPDLHSELNLSSLELGDSALYFCASSSQGETYNEQFFGPGTRLTVL.

CDR3 region: CASSEYFTANTEAFF. DNA for the CDR3: TGTGCCAGCAGTGAATATTTTACAGCGAACACTGAAGCTTTCTTT. The chain uses TRBV6-1 and TRBJ1-1; no clear D gene. Germline values: CDR1 MNHNS, CDR2 SASEGT. V was pared by 2 bases and J by 1 base, with 11 bases between. There are 15 residues in the CDR3.

The CDR3 DNA reads TGTGCCAGCAGCACCGGACTAGCGGGGGGCGGGGATGAGCAGTTCTTC. It is translated as CASSTGLAGGGDEQFF. The chain has TRBV5-5 and TRBJ2-1; 14 positions match TRBD2. Germline V CDR1 and CDR2: SGHKS, YYEKEE (reference sequence). The CDR3 runs 16 residues. The junction had 8 bases not matched to a gene; V was cut back by 4 bases and J by 8 bases.

The chain carries TRBV15 and TRBJ2-7; maybe TRBD2 (8 bases). CDR1 LNHNV and CDR2 YYDKDF come from the germline V gene (reference sequence). V gave up 4 bases and J gave up 0 bases, with 16 bases separating them. The CDR3 is 16 residues long. This CDR3 is CATSKGGGGTSYEQYF. The CDR3 nucleotides are TGTGCCACCAGCAAAGGGGGCGGGGGGACCTCCTACGAGCAGTACTTC.

The J gene is TRBJ1-1, the V gene TRBV18, with D possibly matching TRBD1 (6 bases). CDR3 length: 14 amino acids. Germline CDR1 KGHSH, CDR2 LQKENI. With 5 bases removed from V and 3 bases from J, the gap between germline ends came to 13 bases. CDR3 in DNA: TGTGCCAGCTCAAGCAGGGGTGGGGACACTGAAGCTTTCTTT. This translates into CASSSRGGDTEAFF.

The chain is built from TRBV4-2 and TRBJ2-7; D is perhaps TRBD2 (6 bases). Looked up from germline, CDR1 is LGHNA and CDR2 is YNFKEQ. CDR3 length: 14 amino acids. Trimming took 3 bases from V and 3 from J, leaving 12 bases between them. DNA of the CDR3: TGTGCCAGCAGCCAGCCTGGACTACACTACGAGCAGTACTTC. Its translation is CASSQPGLHYEQYF.

The chain is built from TRBV9 and TRBJ2-1; 8 bases are shared with TRBD1. The trim removed 0 bases at V and 4 bases at J, leaving 6 bases unmatched. The CDR3 covers 16 residues. The germline CDR1 and CDR2 sequences are SGDLS and YYNGEE. CDR3 loop: CASSVGGQGAYNEQFF. The CDR3 nucleotides are TGTGCCAGCAGCGTAGGAGGGCAGGGGGCTTACAATGAGCAGTTCTTC.

Here the CDR3 reads CASSDYGGGTEAFF. CDR3 DNA sequence: TGTGCCAGCAGTGATTACGGAGGAGGCACTGAAGCTTTCTTT. V gene TRBV25-1 combines with J gene TRBJ1-1; D remains ambiguous. This CDR3 spans 14 amino acids. Germline V gene data show CDR1 as MGHDK and CDR2 as SYGVNS. The V and J ends lost 3 bases and 4 bases respectively, with 12 bases between them. Looking up the rest from reference TRBV25-1 and TRBJ1-1 gives the full variable domain: EADIYQTPRYLVIGTGKKITLECSQTMGHDKMYWYQQDPGMELHLIHYSYGVNSTEKGDLSSESTVSRIRTEHFPLTLESARPSHTSQYLCASSDYGGGTEAFFGQGTRLTVV.

The chain recombines TRBV28 with TRBJ1-1; TRBD1 might be the D (5 bases). Germline loops: CDR1 MDHEN, CDR2 SYDVKM. This CDR3 is 13 amino acids long. The germline V and J ends were trimmed by 8 bases and 3 bases, with 13 bases remaining between them. CDR3 loop: CASATGPHTEAFF. As DNA, the CDR3 is TGTGCCAGCGCAACAGGTCCCCACACTGAAGCTTTCTTT.

This clone was picked up a small number of times. The rearrangement links TRBV2 to TRBJ1-1; TRBD1 aligns across 8 bases. Germline assignment: CDR1 SNHLY and CDR2 FYNNEI. Losses at the gene ends were 8 bases for V and 11 bases for J; bases not matched to a gene: 10. This CDR3 comprises 12 residues. For the CDR3, the DNA is TGTGCCAGCGTTGGACAGGGAAAGTTGGCTTTCTTT. Translated, it gives CASVGQGKLAFF.

V and J are TRBV7-2 and TRBJ2-7; TRBD2 matches at 11 bases. The CDR3 contains 15 residues. Trimming removed 5 bases from V and 3 bases from J; junction bases left unmatched: 6. CDR1 is SGHTA and CDR2 is FQGNSA in the germline V gene. As DNA, the CDR3 is TGTGCCAGCAGCCAACCTAGCGGGGGGTTCTACGAGCAGTACTTC. Translating it yields CASSQPSGGFYEQYF.

In its sample, this clone was seen a few times. The chain couples TRBV7-8 to TRBJ2-1, with unresolved D. Trimming took 0 bases from V and 11 from J, leaving 8 bases between them. From germline, CDR1 is SGHVS and CDR2 FQNEAQ. This CDR3 is 12 amino acids long. DNA for the CDR3: TGTGCCAGCAGCTTAGCGGTGGGCCAGCAGTTCTTC. Translated: CASSLAVGQQFF.

J is TRBJ2-5 and V is TRBV15; TRBD2 agrees at 8 bases. The length of the CDR3 is 14 residues. Germline V gives CDR1 LNHNV, CDR2 YYDKDF (reference sequence). With V trimmed by 4 bases and J by 2 bases, 3 bases remained unmatched. Here the CDR3 DNA reads TGTGCCACCAGCAAGGGACTAGAACAAGAGACCCAGTACTTC. Encoded protein: CATSKGLEQETQYF.

V gene TRBV30 combines with J gene TRBJ2-5; 7 bases are shared with TRBD2. The length of the CDR3 is 15 residues. Germline CDR1 reads GTSNPN; CDR2 reads SVGIG (reference sequence). With V trimmed by 1 base and J by 3 bases, 8 bases remained unmatched. The CDR3: CAWSETGGIEETQYF. In nucleotides, the CDR3 is TGTGCCTGGAGTGAAACGGGGGGAATAGAAGAGACCCAGTACTTC.